A selection of T cell receptor beta chains follows, all from one sample in a study of cytomegalovirus exposure and HLA in healthy donors. This table comes from immunoSEQ multiplex PCR, and its TCRdb copy is limited to in-frame clones, with some not included. The table lists more than 85,000 clones, 83% of them singletons. The source material was PBMCs. All receptors come from a man younger than 35 in good health and CMV-seronegative. CDR3s include the opening cysteine and the closing phenylalanine or tryptophan. Each record gives: J gene, clone size, D gene, V gene, CDR3 DNA, CDR3 protein. D genes are given only for firm matches. The size of a clone is reported for some rows only, either as once, few or many, or as a class for expanded clones.

J gene: TRBJ2-7
clone size: few
D gene: .
V gene: TRBV5-6
CDR3 DNA: TGTGCCAGCAGCTCAATCCCCGGGGGCGAGCAGTACTTC
CDR3 protein: CASSSIPGGEQYF

J gene: TRBJ2-1
clone size: .
D gene: .
V gene: TRBV9
CDR3 DNA: TGTGCCAGCAGCGGGGGGGACTTCAATGAGCAGTTCTTC
CDR3 protein: CASSGGDFNEQFF

J gene: TRBJ2-1
clone size: few
D gene: TRBD2
V gene: TRBV28
CDR3 DNA: TGTGCCAGCAGTGGGCCCGGGACTAGCGTCTACAATGAGCAGTTCTTC
CDR3 protein: CASSGPGTSVYNEQFF

J gene: TRBJ1-1
clone size: .
D gene: TRBD1
V gene: TRBV11-2
CDR3 DNA: TGTGCCAGCAGCAAAGGACAGGGTTACACTGAAGCTTTCTTT
CDR3 protein: CASSKGQGYTEAFF

J gene: TRBJ2-1
clone size: once
D gene: .
V gene: TRBV28
CDR3 DNA: TGTGCCAGCAGCCCCCTGGGGGCGGGTATCGATGAGCAGTTCTTC
CDR3 protein: CASSPLGAGIDEQFF

J gene: TRBJ1-2
clone size: .
D gene: .
V gene: TRBV6-1
CDR3 DNA: TGTGCCAGCAGTGCAACCCACTTATCTAACTATGGCTACACCTTC
CDR3 protein: CASSATHLSNYGYTF

J gene: TRBJ2-7
clone size: .
D gene: TRBD2
V gene: TRBV11-2
CDR3 DNA: TGTGCCAGCAGCTTGTCGCTAGCGGGAACGTACGAGCAGTACTTC
CDR3 protein: CASSLSLAGTYEQYF

J gene: TRBJ2-4
clone size: .
D gene: TRBD2
V gene: TRBV6-5
CDR3 DNA: TGTGCCAGCAGCCCGCCAGCGGGGGCGGGAAACATTCAGTACTTC
CDR3 protein: CASSPPAGAGNIQYF

J gene: TRBJ2-1
clone size: .
D gene: TRBD1
V gene: TRBV7-2
CDR3 DNA: TGTGCCAGCACTCCGACAGGGGTAAATGAGCAGTTCTTC
CDR3 protein: CASTPTGVNEQFF

J gene: TRBJ1-2
clone size: .
D gene: .
V gene: TRBV9
CDR3 DNA: TGTGCCAGCAGCGTAGGGCAGAAGTATGGCTACACCTTC
CDR3 protein: CASSVGQKYGYTF

J gene: TRBJ1-1
clone size: .
D gene: .
V gene: TRBV11-3
CDR3 DNA: TGTGCCAGCAGCTTAGATCCCAGGGGCACTGAAGCTTTCTTT
CDR3 protein: CASSLDPRGTEAFF

J gene: TRBJ2-1
clone size: .
D gene: TRBD2
V gene: TRBV9
CDR3 DNA: TGTGCCAGCAGTCCGGGACTAGCGGGAGCTGAGCAGTTCTTC
CDR3 protein: CASSPGLAGAEQFF

J gene: TRBJ2-2
clone size: .
D gene: TRBD2
V gene: TRBV5-1
CDR3 DNA: TGCGCCAGCAGCAGGACTAGCGGGACGAACACCGGGGAGCTGTTTTTT
CDR3 protein: CASSRTSGTNTGELFF

J gene: TRBJ1-1
clone size: .
D gene: .
V gene: TRBV5-1
CDR3 DNA: TGCGCCAGCAGCCTCAGGGGACAGAACACTGAAGCTTTCTTT
CDR3 protein: CASSLRGQNTEAFF

J gene: TRBJ1-1
clone size: .
D gene: .
V gene: TRBV6-5
CDR3 DNA: TGTGCCAGCAGTTACTCGTCCCTCGGGAACACTGAAGCTTTCTTT
CDR3 protein: CASSYSSLGNTEAFF

J gene: TRBJ1-5
clone size: .
D gene: .
V gene: TRBV7-2
CDR3 DNA: TGTGCCAGCAGCTTAGATGGGGCGGGCAATCAGCCCCAGCATTTT
CDR3 protein: CASSLDGAGNQPQHF

J gene: TRBJ2-5
clone size: .
D gene: TRBD1
V gene: TRBV19
CDR3 DNA: TGTGCCAGTAAGGGACAGCCCCAAGAGACCCAGTACTTC
CDR3 protein: CASKGQPQETQYF

J gene: TRBJ2-7
clone size: .
D gene: .
V gene: TRBV11-3
CDR3 DNA: TGTGCCAGCAGCTCCGACAGCTACGAGCAGTACTTC
CDR3 protein: CASSSDSYEQYF

J gene: TRBJ2-1
clone size: .
D gene: .
V gene: TRBV27
CDR3 DNA: TGTGCCAGCAGTCAGCGGACCTACAATGAGCAGTTCTTC
CDR3 protein: CASSQRTYNEQFF

J gene: TRBJ1-5
clone size: .
D gene: .
V gene: TRBV15
CDR3 DNA: TGTGCCACCAGCGCCGTGAGGGGGAGCAATCAGCCCCAGCATTTT
CDR3 protein: CATSAVRGSNQPQHF

J gene: TRBJ2-6
clone size: .
D gene: .
V gene: TRBV30
CDR3 DNA: TGTGCCTGGAGTGTTGGGAGCGCCAACGTCCTGACTTTC
CDR3 protein: CAWSVGSANVLTF

J gene: TRBJ2-1
clone size: .
D gene: TRBD2
V gene: TRBV7-3
CDR3 DNA: TGTGCCAGCAGTTCTGGACTAGCCGCCTACAATGAGCAGTTCTTC
CDR3 protein: CASSSGLAAYNEQFF

J gene: TRBJ2-1
clone size: .
D gene: .
V gene: TRBV5-6
CDR3 DNA: TGTGCCAGCAGAAGGGGTTTGGAGCAGTTCTTC
CDR3 protein: CASRRGLEQFF

J gene: TRBJ2-7
clone size: .
D gene: TRBD2
V gene: TRBV4-2
CDR3 DNA: TGTGCCAGCAGCCAAGACCGTAGCGGGAGTATCTACGAGCAGTACTTC
CDR3 protein: CASSQDRSGSIYEQYF

J gene: TRBJ2-5
clone size: .
D gene: .
V gene: TRBV19
CDR3 DNA: TGTGCCAGTAGTATCGGGGATACGGGCCCCTTCTACCAAGAGACCCAGTACTTC
CDR3 protein: CASSIGDTGPFYQETQYF

J gene: TRBJ1-2
clone size: .
D gene: .
V gene: TRBV27
CDR3 DNA: TGTGCCAGCAGTTCGGACACGAAAGGCTACACCTTC
CDR3 protein: CASSSDTKGYTF

J gene: TRBJ2-7
clone size: .
D gene: TRBD2
V gene: TRBV10-3
CDR3 DNA: TGTGCCAGCAGTCCTCAGACTAGCGGGAGAGGCGAGCAGTACTTC
CDR3 protein: CASSPQTSGRGEQYF

J gene: TRBJ2-7
clone size: .
D gene: .
V gene: TRBV10-3
CDR3 DNA: TGTGCCATCAGTGGGGCAGCCTACGAGCAGTACTTC
CDR3 protein: CAISGAAYEQYF